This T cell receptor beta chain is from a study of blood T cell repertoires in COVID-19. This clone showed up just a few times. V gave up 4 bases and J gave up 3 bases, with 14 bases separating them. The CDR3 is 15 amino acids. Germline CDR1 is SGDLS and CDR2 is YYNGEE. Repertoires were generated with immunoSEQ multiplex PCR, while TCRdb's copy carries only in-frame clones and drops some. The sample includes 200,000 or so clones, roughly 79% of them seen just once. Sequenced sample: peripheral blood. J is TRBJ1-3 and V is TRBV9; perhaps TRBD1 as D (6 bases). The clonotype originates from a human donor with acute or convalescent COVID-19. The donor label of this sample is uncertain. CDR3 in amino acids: CASSPAGAGGNTIYF. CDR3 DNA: TGTGCCAGCAGCCCAGCGGGGGCCGGTGGAAACACCATATATTTT.